Presented here are 22 T cell receptor beta chains from one specimen sequenced in a study of blood T cell repertoires in COVID-19. The table came from immunoSEQ multiplex PCR; TCRdb's copy has only in-frame clones and leaves some out. The data show under 300,000 clones, around 87% seen once. Sequenced: PBMCs or T cells enriched from blood (not recorded which). The receptors derive from a woman aged 18-30 years who had recovered from COVID-19.

The V call is TRBV3-1 (or the pseudogene TRBV3-2), the J call TRBJ1-2, with D possibly TRBD1 on 5 matching bases. This CDR3 spans 17 amino acids. Trimming stripped 0 bases from V and 5 bases from J, with 19 bases between. The V gene's germline CDR1 is LGHDT and CDR2 YNNKEL (reference sequence). CDR3 sequence: CASSQDRGGAPEYGYTF. CDR3 in DNA: TGTGCCAGCAGCCAAGATCGGGGAGGGGCCCCGGAGTATGGCTACACCTTC.

The V gene is TRBV7-9, the J gene TRBJ2-1, with D uncertain. Germline V lookup: CDR1 SEHNR, CDR2 FQNEAQ (reference sequence). Trimming removed 8 bases at V and 0 bases at J, with 8 bases between. CDR3 size: 13 residues. The CDR3 nucleotides read TGTGCCAGCTCCCATAGCTCCTACAATGAGCAGTTCTTC. Protein sequence: CASSHSSYNEQFF.

The chain has TRBV27 and TRBJ2-5, with 16 nucleotides matching TRBD2. This CDR3 is built from 19 residues. The germline V gene has CDR1 MNHEY and CDR2 SMNVEV (reference sequence). Trimming took 4 bases from V and 0 from J; bases not matched to a gene: 8. The CDR3 spells CASSSLGTSGGAYQETQYF. DNA for the CDR3: TGTGCCAGCAGTTCATTGGGGACTAGCGGGGGGGCTTACCAAGAGACCCAGTACTTC.

The chain combines TRBV4-1 with TRBJ2-6; D unclear. The ends were cut back, 6 bases at V and 3 bases at J, with 6 bases in the middle. The germline gives CDR1 MGHRA, CDR2 YSYEKL. This CDR3 has 13 amino acids. The CDR3, as DNA: TGCGCCAGCAGGTCTCTTGGGGCCAACGTCCTGACTTTC. Amino acid sequence: CASRSLGANVLTF.

This clone came up a few times. V is TRBV7-9 and J is TRBJ2-7; maybe TRBD2 (5 bases). Between the trimmed V and J ends, which lost 7 bases and 0 bases, there was a span of 10 bases. From germline, CDR1 is SEHNR and CDR2 FQNEAQ (reference sequence). This CDR3 comprises 13 residues. DNA of the CDR3: TGTGCCAGCACCGAAGGGAGCTCCTACGAGCAGTACTTC. It yields the protein CASTEGSSYEQYF.

The chain carries TRBV10-3 and TRBJ2-7, with TRBD2 identical over 7 bases. Trimming took 2 bases from V and 2 from J; bases not matched to a gene: 6. The germline CDR1 and CDR2 sequences are ENHRY and SYGVKD. The CDR3 length is 15 residues. CDR3: CAISEPSGGTYEQYF. DNA of the CDR3: TGTGCCATCAGTGAGCCCTCCGGGGGGACCTACGAGCAGTACTTC.

J is TRBJ1-2 and V is TRBV10-3; possibly TRBD1 for D (5 bases). The length of the CDR3 is 13 residues. The ends were cut back, 6 bases at V and 4 bases at J, with 12 bases in the middle. Per germline, CDR1 ENHRY and CDR2 SYGVKD. For the CDR3, the DNA is TGTGCCATCAGCGGGGGACCGGTCTATGGCTACACCTTC. Protein sequence: CAISGGPVYGYTF.

This clone has only a few counts. The chain recombines TRBV10-1 with TRBJ2-7, with 8 positions matching TRBD1. This CDR3 is 16 amino acids long. Trimming took 3 bases from V and 4 from J; bases not matched to a gene: 11. Germline CDR1 WNHNN, CDR2 SYGVQD (reference sequence). CDR3 sequence: CASSDQGQGGRYEQYF. The DNA of the CDR3 is TGCGCCAGCAGTGACCAAGGACAGGGTGGTAGGTACGAGCAGTACTTC.

In its sample, this clone was seen once. The CDR3 spells CAWSGGSTGLTSGGAPGANVLTF. Here the CDR3 DNA reads TGTGCCTGGAGCGGAGGGTCGACAGGTTTGACTAGCGGGGGGGCCCCCGGGGCCAACGTCCTGACTTTC. The V call is TRBV30, the J call TRBJ2-6, with TRBD2 identical over 14 bases. With 3 bases clipped from V and 4 bases from J, the junction kept 23 bases outside the gene matches. CDR1 is GTSNPN and CDR2 is SVGIG in the germline V gene (reference sequence). The CDR3 consists of 23 residues.

This clone appeared a single time. This chain joins TRBV2 and TRBJ1-4; possibly TRBD1 for D (6 bases). Germline CDR1 and CDR2: SNHLY and FYNNEI. V was pared by 6 bases and J by 5 bases, with 16 bases between. This CDR3 region has 15 residues. In DNA, the CDR3 is TGTGCCAGCAGATTTAAACAGGGCCTAAATGAAAAACTGTTTTTT. Encoded protein: CASRFKQGLNEKLFF.

With respect to this clone: At the DNA level, this CDR3 is encoded by other sequences in the same sample as well. The V call is TRBV19, the J call TRBJ2-7; 11 positions match TRBD1. V lost 3 bases, J lost 6 bases, and 1 base stayed unmatched. CDR1 and CDR2 (germline): LNHDA, SQIVND (reference sequence). The CDR3 consists of 13 residues. The CDR3 nucleotides read TGTGCCAGTAGTATCGGGACAGGGGGCGAGCAGTACTTC. Its translation: CASSIGTGGEQYF.

This chain links TRBV7-2 with TRBJ1-1; D is unclear. Germline V gives CDR1 SGHTA, CDR2 FQGNSA. There are 13 residues in the CDR3. V lost 5 bases and J 6 bases, leaving 13 bases between the germline ends. CDR3 DNA: TGTGCCAGCAGCCCCACTAGCCGCTCTGAAGCTTTCTTT. It yields the protein CASSPTSRSEAFF.

The CDR3 bases are TGTGCCAGCAGCCCTACGACAGGACACACTGAAGCTTTCTTT. It encodes CASSPTTGHTEAFF. The J gene is TRBJ1-1, the V gene TRBV5-6; weak D call: TRBD1 (6 bases). Germline CDR1 SGHDT, CDR2 YYEEEE. The CDR3 has 14 residues. Deletions cut 4 bases from V and 3 bases from J, with 13 bases between.

CDR3 amino acids: CASRTDRGHGYTF. The CDR3 coding sequence is TGTGCCAGCAGGACGGACAGGGGGCATGGCTACACCTTC. This chain uses TRBV6-5 with TRBJ1-2; 11 bases fit TRBD1. Trimming took 6 bases from V and 6 from J; bases not matched to a gene: 3. The germline CDR1 and CDR2 sequences are MNHEY and SVGAGI. The CDR3 contains 13 residues.

The count of this clone is one. This chain uses TRBV11-2 with TRBJ2-5; 10 positions agree with TRBD1. V shed 5 bases and J 5 bases; nucleotides not matched to a gene: 14. This CDR3 is built from 17 residues. CDR1 is SGHAT, CDR2 FQNNGV, per germline. The CDR3 reads CASSHYPAGQGRETQYF. DNA of the CDR3: TGTGCCAGCAGCCACTATCCGGCGGGACAGGGGCGTGAGACCCAGTACTTC.

The chain uses TRBV5-1 and TRBJ1-2; D remains ambiguous. V was pared by 5 bases and J by 1 base, with 12 bases between. CDR3 length equals 14 residues. Germline V gene lookup returns CDR1 SGHRS and CDR2 YFSETQ. Written as DNA, the CDR3 is TGCGCCAGCAGGGTAAACAGAAATAACTATGGCTACACCTTC. It specifies CASRVNRNNYGYTF.

The V and J genes are TRBV3-1 (or the pseudogene TRBV3-2) and TRBJ1-1; TRBD1 might be the D (5 bases). The germline gives CDR1 LGHDT, CDR2 YNNKEL (reference sequence). The CDR3 has 14 amino acids. V was shortened by 8 bases and J by 0 bases, with 13 bases between the two germline ends. The CDR3 loop is CASFPGGLNTEAFF. In nucleotides, the CDR3 is TGTGCCAGCTTTCCCGGGGGATTGAACACTGAAGCTTTCTTT.

In DNA, the CDR3 is TGTGCCAGCAGCTTTACTAGCGTCGGGGCCAACGTCCTGACTTTC. Its translation: CASSFTSVGANVLTF. The chain joins TRBV5-6 to TRBJ2-6; 7 positions match TRBD2. V gave up 2 bases and J gave up 4 bases; unmatched junction bases: 3. Germline V CDR1 and CDR2: SGHDT, YYEEEE. CDR3 length equals 15 residues.

The chain is built from TRBV7-3 and TRBJ1-1, with 7 bases fitting TRBD1. Germline V gives CDR1 SGHTA, CDR2 FQGTGA. The CDR3 sequence is 13 residues long. With V trimmed by 5 bases and J by 1 base, 1 base remained unmatched. DNA of the CDR3: TGTGCCAGCAGCGGGACAGAGAACACTGAAGCTTTCTTT. Its protein is CASSGTENTEAFF.

The chain joins TRBV3-1 (or the pseudogene TRBV3-2) to TRBJ1-5; D is possibly TRBD1 (5 bases). This CDR3 is built from 13 residues. Germline V CDR1 and CDR2: LGHDT, YNNKEL (reference sequence). V lost 4 bases, J lost 9 bases, and 13 bases lay in between. The CDR3 is CASSPHRSGPQHF. In DNA form, the CDR3 reads TGTGCCAGCAGCCCTCACAGGTCCGGGCCCCAGCATTTT.

To note about this clone: The identical CDR3 is also encoded by other nucleotide sequences in the sample. The rearrangement links TRBV19 to TRBJ2-5; no clear D gene. The germline V and J ends were trimmed by 1 base and 5 bases, with 5 bases remaining between them. The length of the CDR3 is 12 residues. Germline CDR1 reads LNHDA; CDR2 reads SQIVND (reference sequence). CDR3 nucleotides: TGTGCCAGTAGTATAGCCGGGGAGACCCAGTACTTC. This codes for CASSIAGETQYF.

The chain joins TRBV10-2 to TRBJ2-7; D call uncertain. Looked up from germline, CDR1 is WSHSY and CDR2 is SAAADI. CDR3 length equals 12 residues. Trimming left V 8 bases short and J 2 bases short, with 10 bases between. The CDR3 bases are TGCGCCAGCGGGCGCTTCCCCTACGAGCAGTACTTC. It yields the protein CASGRFPYEQYF.